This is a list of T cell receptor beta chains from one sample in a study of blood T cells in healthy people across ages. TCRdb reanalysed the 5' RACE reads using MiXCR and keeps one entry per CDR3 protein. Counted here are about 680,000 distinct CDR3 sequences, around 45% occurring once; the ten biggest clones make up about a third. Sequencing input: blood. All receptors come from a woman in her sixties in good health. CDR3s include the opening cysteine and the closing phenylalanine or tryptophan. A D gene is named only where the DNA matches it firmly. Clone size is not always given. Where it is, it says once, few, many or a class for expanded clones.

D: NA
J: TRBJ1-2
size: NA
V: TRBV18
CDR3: CASSPLAGPYNYGYTF
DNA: TGTGCCAGCTCACCATTAGCAGGGCCATATAACTATGGCTACACCTTC

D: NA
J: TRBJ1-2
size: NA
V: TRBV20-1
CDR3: CSARGTGDGYTF
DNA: TGCAGTGCCCGGGGGACGGGGGACGGCTACACCTTC

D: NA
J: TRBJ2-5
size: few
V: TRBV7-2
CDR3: CASSLAQGRGGETQYF
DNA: TGTGCCAGCAGCTTAGCGCAAGGCAGGGGGGGAGAGACCCAGTACTTC

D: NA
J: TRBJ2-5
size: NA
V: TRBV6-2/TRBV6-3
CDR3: CASSYSLETQYF
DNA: TGTGCCAGCAGTTACTCGTTAGAGACCCAGTACTTC

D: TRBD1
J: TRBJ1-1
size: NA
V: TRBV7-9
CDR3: CASSPNRDRGRRIEAFF
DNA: TGTGCCAGCAGCCCAAACCGGGACAGGGGGCGTAGGATAGAAGCTTTCTTT

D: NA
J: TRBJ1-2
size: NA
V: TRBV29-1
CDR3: CSVEEGTGFCGYTF
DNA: TGCAGCGTTGAAGAAGGTACAGGGTTCTGTGGCTACACCTTC

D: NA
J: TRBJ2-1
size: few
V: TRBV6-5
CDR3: CASSYSPGHLKLYNEQFF
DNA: TGTGCCAGCAGTTACTCGCCGGGACACCTAAAACTATACAATGAGCAGTTCTTC

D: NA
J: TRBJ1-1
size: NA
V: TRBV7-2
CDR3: CASSSYVRGPGTEAFF
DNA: TGTGCCAGCAGCTCTTATGTTCGTGGCCCGGGGACTGAAGCTTTCTTT

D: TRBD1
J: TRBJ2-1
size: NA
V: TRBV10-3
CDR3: CAVAGTDNEQFF
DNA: TGTGCCGTGGCCGGGACAGACAATGAGCAGTTCTTC

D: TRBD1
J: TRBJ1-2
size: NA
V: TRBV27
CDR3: CASSLTGRWGYTF
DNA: TGTGCCAGCAGTCTGACAGGGCGGTGGGGCTACACCTTC

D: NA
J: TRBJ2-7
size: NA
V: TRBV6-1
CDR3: CASSEAYVPSYEQYF
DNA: TGTGCCAGCAGTGAAGCGTACGTCCCCTCCTACGAGCAGTACTTC

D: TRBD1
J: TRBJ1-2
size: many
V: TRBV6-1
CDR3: CASSSQGANGYTF
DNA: TGTGCCAGCAGTTCACAGGGGGCCAATGGCTACACCTTC

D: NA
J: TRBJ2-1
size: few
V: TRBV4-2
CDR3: CASSQDRGSSYNEQFF
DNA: TGTGCCAGCAGCCAAGATCGGGGGAGCTCCTACAATGAGCAGTTCTTC

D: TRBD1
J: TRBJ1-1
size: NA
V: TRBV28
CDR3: CASSTGTGGITEAFF
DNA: TGTGCCAGCAGTACGGGGACAGGGGGAATCACTGAAGCTTTCTTT

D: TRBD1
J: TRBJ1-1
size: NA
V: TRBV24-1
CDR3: CATSDPGQGRTEAFF
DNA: TGTGCCACCAGTGACCCGGGACAGGGCCGGACTGAAGCTTTCTTT

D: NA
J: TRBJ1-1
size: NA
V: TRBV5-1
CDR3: CASSYEQNTEAFF
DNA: TGCGCCAGCAGCTACGAACAGAACACTGAAGCTTTCTTT

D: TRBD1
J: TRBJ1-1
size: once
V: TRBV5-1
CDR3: CASSSTGMDTEAFF
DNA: TGCGCCAGCAGCTCGACAGGGATGGACACTGAAGCTTTCTTT

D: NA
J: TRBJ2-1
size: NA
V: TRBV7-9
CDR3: CASSLGVAGNEQFF
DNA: TGTGCCAGCAGCCTAGGGGTGGCGGGCAATGAGCAGTTCTTC

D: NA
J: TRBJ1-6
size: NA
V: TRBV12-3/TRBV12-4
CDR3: CASSTKPGSPLHF
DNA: TGTGCCAGCAGTACTAAACCGGGCTCACCCCTCCACTTT

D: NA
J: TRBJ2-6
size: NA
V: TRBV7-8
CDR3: CASSQPGAVSGANVLTF
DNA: TGTGCCAGCAGCCAACCAGGGGCGGTCTCTGGGGCCAACGTCCTGACTTTC

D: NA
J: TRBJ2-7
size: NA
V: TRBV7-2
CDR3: CASSLENGGTYEQYF
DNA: TGTGCCAGCAGCTTAGAGAATGGCGGTACCTACGAGCAGTACTTC

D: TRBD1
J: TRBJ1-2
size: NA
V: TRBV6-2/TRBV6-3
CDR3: CASRGTGTGGYTF
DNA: TGTGCCAGCAGGGGGACAGGGACCGGTGGCTACACCTTC

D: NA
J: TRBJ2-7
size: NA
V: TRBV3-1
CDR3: CASSQLFNYEQYF
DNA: TGTGCCAGCAGCCAATTGTTCAACTACGAGCAGTACTTC

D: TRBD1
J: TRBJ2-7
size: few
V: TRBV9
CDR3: CASTDRAYEQYF
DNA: TGTGCCAGCACCGACAGGGCCTACGAGCAGTACTTC

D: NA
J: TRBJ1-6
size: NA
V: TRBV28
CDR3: CASSPLRGRGLNSPLHF
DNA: TGTGCCAGCAGTCCCCTGCGGGGTCGGGGCCTTAATTCACCCCTCCACTTT

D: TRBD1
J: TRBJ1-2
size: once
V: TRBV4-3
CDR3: CASSQALGTAPYGYTF
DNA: TGCGCCAGCAGCCAAGCCCTCGGGACAGCCCCCTATGGCTACACCTTC

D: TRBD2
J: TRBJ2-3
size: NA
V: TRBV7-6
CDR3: CASSLTGLARFDTQYF
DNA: TGTGCCAGCAGTTTAACGGGACTAGCGAGATTCGATACGCAGTATTTT

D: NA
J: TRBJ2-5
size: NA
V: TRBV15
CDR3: CATRGPNQETQYF
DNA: TGTGCCACCAGGGGGCCAAACCAAGAGACCCAGTACTTC

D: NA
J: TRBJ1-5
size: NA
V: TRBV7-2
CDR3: CASSFGTPKQPQHF
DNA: TGTGCCAGCAGCTTCGGGACCCCCAAACAGCCCCAGCATTTT

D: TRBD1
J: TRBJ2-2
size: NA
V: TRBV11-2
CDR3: CASSLSRGSRELFF
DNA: TGTGCCAGCAGCTTAAGCAGGGGGTCACGGGAGCTGTTTTTT

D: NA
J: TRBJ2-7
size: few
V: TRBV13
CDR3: CASSSLRQDEQYF
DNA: TGTGCCAGCAGCTCCCTTAGACAGGACGAGCAGTACTTC

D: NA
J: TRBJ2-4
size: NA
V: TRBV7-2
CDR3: CASSLAHSLAGYF
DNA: TGTGCCAGCAGCTTAGCGCACAGCCTCGCGGGGTACTTC

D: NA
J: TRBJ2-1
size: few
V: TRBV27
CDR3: CASSLWQGYGGAYNEQFF
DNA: TGTGCCAGCAGTTTGTGGCAGGGTTATGGGGGGGCATACAATGAGCAGTTCTTC

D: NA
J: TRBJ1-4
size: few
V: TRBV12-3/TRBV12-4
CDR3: CASRPGAQAAKVLFF
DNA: TGTGCCAGCAGACCAGGGGCCCAGGCCGCAAAAGTGCTGTTTTTT

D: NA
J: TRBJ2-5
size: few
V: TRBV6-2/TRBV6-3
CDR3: CASSLDSYQETQYF
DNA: TGTGCCAGCAGCTTGGACAGTTACCAAGAGACCCAGTACTTC

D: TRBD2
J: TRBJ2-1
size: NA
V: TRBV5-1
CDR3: CASSSPLAGEMNEQFF
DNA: TGCGCCAGCAGCTCGCCTTTAGCGGGAGAAATGAATGAGCAGTTCTTC

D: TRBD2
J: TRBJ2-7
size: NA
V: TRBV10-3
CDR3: CAISGVAGGTYNEQYF
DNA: TGTGCCATCAGTGGTGTAGCGGGCGGGACCTACAATGAGCAGTACTTC

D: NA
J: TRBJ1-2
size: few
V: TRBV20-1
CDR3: CSAHKGLLLYGYTF
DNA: TGCAGTGCCCACAAGGGACTCCTGCTCTATGGCTACACCTTC

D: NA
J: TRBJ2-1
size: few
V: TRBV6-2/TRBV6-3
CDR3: CASALYARDRFF
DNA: TGTGCCAGCGCCCTGTATGCGCGGGATCGGTTCTTC

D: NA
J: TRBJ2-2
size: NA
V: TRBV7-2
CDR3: CASSSTRDTTGELFF
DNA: TGTGCCAGCAGCTCTACCCGGGACACCACCGGGGAGCTGTTTTTT

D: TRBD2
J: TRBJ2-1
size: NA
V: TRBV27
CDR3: CASSSQREGQGNEQFF
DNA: TGTGCCAGCAGTTCCCAGCGGGAGGGCCAAGGCAATGAGCAGTTCTTC

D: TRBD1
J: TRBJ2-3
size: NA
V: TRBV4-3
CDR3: CASSQGGGTGGFADTQYF
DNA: TGCGCCAGCAGCCAAGGTGGCGGGACAGGGGGCTTTGCAGATACGCAGTATTTT

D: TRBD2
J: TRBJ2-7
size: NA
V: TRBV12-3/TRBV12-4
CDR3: CASSFRREYPADEQYF
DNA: TGTGCCAGCAGTTTTCGGCGGGAGTATCCAGCCGATGAGCAGTACTTC

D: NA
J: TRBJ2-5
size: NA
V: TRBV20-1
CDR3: CSARDIGRSTQYF
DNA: TGCAGTGCTAGAGATATCGGCAGGTCGACCCAGTACTTC

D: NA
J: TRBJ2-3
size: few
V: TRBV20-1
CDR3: CSAIGQSTDTQYF
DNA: TGCAGTGCTATTGGGCAGAGCACAGATACGCAGTATTTT

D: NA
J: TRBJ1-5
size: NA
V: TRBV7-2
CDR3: CASSLVSRSNQPQHF
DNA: TGTGCCAGCAGCTTAGTATCGAGGAGCAATCAGCCCCAGCATTTT

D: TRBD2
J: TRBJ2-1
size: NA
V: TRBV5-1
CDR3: CASSSRLAEVYNEQFF
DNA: TGCGCCAGCAGCTCGCGACTAGCGGAGGTTTACAATGAGCAGTTCTTC

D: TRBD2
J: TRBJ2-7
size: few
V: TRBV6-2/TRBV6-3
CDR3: CASSPDTSGRTYEQYF
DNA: TGTGCCAGCAGTCCGGACACTAGCGGGAGGACCTACGAGCAGTACTTC

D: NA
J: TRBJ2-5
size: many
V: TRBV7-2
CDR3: CASSLATGAGQETQYF
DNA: TGTGCCAGCAGCTTAGCCACCGGGGCCGGGCAAGAGACCCAGTACTTC

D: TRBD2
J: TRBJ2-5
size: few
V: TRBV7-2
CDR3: CASSLAVAGVETQYF
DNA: TGTGCCAGCAGCTTAGCTGTAGCGGGAGTTGAGACCCAGTACTTC